This passage covers 19 T cell receptor beta chains from one sample sequenced in a study of T cells during gluten challenge in celiac disease. Multiplexed primers for every TRA and TRB V gene were used across three nested PCRs per cell. TCRdb independently ran MiXCR on the single-cell sequencing reads; one entry per CDR3 protein. The sample carries about 420 distinct CDR3 sequences, about 33% recorded once. The sample in question was gluten-specific CD4+ T cells sorted from the duodenum using tetramers, obtained at baseline or on day 14 of gluten challenge (not recorded which). All receptors derive from a female donor with celiac disease.

By sample share, this clonotype is hyperexpanded (1% or more). The genes are TRBV4-2 and TRBJ1-3; the D gene is possibly TRBD1 (6 bases). The CDR3 covers 15 residues. The V and J ends lost 4 bases and 6 bases respectively, with 16 bases between them. The germline V gene encodes CDR1 LGHNA and CDR2 YNFKEQ. CDR3 sequence reads: CASSLGAGGENTIYF. The CDR3 nucleotides read TGTGCCAGCAGCCTCGGAGCCGGGGGCGAAAACACCATATATTTT.

The chain links TRBV9 to TRBJ2-3, with no clear D. This CDR3 has 14 amino acids. CDR1 is SGDLS, CDR2 YYNGEE, per germline. Trimming took off 5 bases at V and 2 bases at J, with 12 bases between the two ends. CDR3 nucleotides: TGTGCCAGCAGTTGGACGTTCAACACAGATACGCAGTATTTT. This sequence encodes CASSWTFNTDTQYF.

This chain uses TRBV29-1 with TRBJ2-5; D may be TRBD2 (5 bases). V lost 6 bases to trimming and J lost 10 bases, with 21 bases between them. This CDR3 comprises 13 residues. Germline-derived CDR1 and CDR2 are SQVTM and ANQGSEA. The DNA for the CDR3 is TGCAGCGTAGCGGCCGACTGGCTTGATAACCAGTACTTC. Amino acids: CSVAADWLDNQYF.

This clonotype appeared a few times. The V gene is TRBV6-2 or TRBV6-3, the J gene TRBJ1-2, with D possibly matching TRBD1 (6 bases). This CDR3 region has 14 residues. V lost 7 bases, J lost 8 bases, and 20 bases lay in between. Germline CDR1 reads MNHEY; CDR2 reads SVGEGT. Here the CDR3 DNA reads TGTGCCAGCACAGGTTTACAGGCCAGGGGCGGCTACACCTTC. As protein: CASTGLQARGGYTF.

This clonotype was detected only a few times. V and J are TRBV7-3 and TRBJ2-1; TRBD1 matches 7 bases. The CDR3 is made up of 16 amino acids. In germline, CDR1 is SGHTA, CDR2 FQGTGA. V shed 5 bases, J shed 5 bases, and the junction held 12 bases outside the gene matches. CDR3 sequence: CASSPLGGGQDNEQFF. Written as DNA, the CDR3 is TGTGCCAGCAGCCCTTTAGGGGGCGGGCAAGACAATGAGCAGTTCTTC.

The gene calls are TRBV4-2 and TRBJ1-3; a weak D match, TRBD1 (6 bases). Trimming removed 4 bases at V and 0 bases at J, with 19 bases between. From germline, CDR1 is LGHNA and CDR2 YNFKEQ. The CDR3 totals 18 residues. The CDR3 loop reads CASSPMGHGMSSGNTIYF. The CDR3 DNA is TGTGCCAGCAGCCCGATGGGACATGGAATGAGCTCTGGAAACACCATATATTTT.

The V and J genes are TRBV4-2 and TRBJ2-3; a weak D match, TRBD2 (5 bases). This CDR3 spans 14 amino acids. Germline-derived CDR1 and CDR2 are LGHNA and YNFKEQ. V shed 3 bases and J shed 11 bases, with 18 bases lying between them. The CDR3 nucleotides read TGTGCCAGCAGCCAGAGGGAACTGGGTTCTAGGCAGTATTTT. It translates to CASSQRELGSRQYF.

This clonotype was counted a few times. V is TRBV19 and J is TRBJ2-7; D possibly corresponds to TRBD2 (6 bases). Germline-derived CDR1 and CDR2 are LNHDA and SQIVND (reference sequence). The length of the CDR3 is 14 residues. Trimming shortened V by 5 bases and J by 1 base, and 12 bases separated the two germline ends. In DNA form, the CDR3 reads TGTGCCAGTAGTCCCATGGGGACTTCCTACGAGCAGTACTTC. The encoded protein is CASSPMGTSYEQYF.

The chain links TRBV5-1 to TRBJ2-3, with no clear D. The CDR3 runs 15 residues. V lost 0 bases and J 2 bases, leaving 10 bases between the germline ends. In germline, CDR1 is SGHRS, CDR2 YFSETQ. The CDR3 reads CASSLAPLDTDTQYF. The CDR3 nucleotides are TGCGCCAGCAGCTTGGCCCCCTTAGACACAGATACGCAGTATTTT.

As to this clonotype: Germline is not matched at one junction end, which may reflect a read error. V is TRBV7-2 and J is TRBJ2-3; perhaps TRBD2 as D (5 bases). From germline, CDR1 is SGHTA and CDR2 FQGNSA. This CDR3 has 13 amino acids. The CDR3 is CVSSIRLTDTQYF. The CDR3 DNA reads TGTGTCAGCAGCATACGACTAACAGATACGCAGTATTTT.

This clonotype is deemed large (0.1 to 1%). The chain carries TRBV10-3 and TRBJ2-7; TRBD2 matches at 8 bases. This CDR3 is 14 amino acids long. Germline CDR1 ENHRY, CDR2 SYGVKD. Losses at the gene ends were 6 bases for V and 0 bases for J; bases not matched to a gene: 4. The CDR3 spells CAIRFSGSSYEQYF. The CDR3 DNA sequence: TGTGCCATCAGATTCAGCGGGAGCTCCTACGAGCAGTACTTC.

This clonotype was counted a few times. The chain recombines TRBV12-3 or TRBV12-4 with TRBJ2-2; D uncertain. The CDR3 loop spans 14 amino acids. V lost 3 bases, J lost 6 bases, and 11 bases lay in between. DNA of the CDR3: TGTGCCAGCAGTTTGATCAGTTCTTCCGGGGAGCTGTTTTTT. Amino acid sequence: CASSLISSSGELFF.

The chain employs TRBV7-2 and TRBJ2-2; TRBD2 might be the D (5 bases). This CDR3 spans 16 amino acids. Germline-derived CDR1 and CDR2 are SGHTA and FQGNSA. Trimming took off 3 bases at V and 1 base at J, with 12 bases between the two ends. The CDR3 here is CASSFSSTGNTGELFF. For the CDR3, the DNA is TGTGCCAGCAGCTTCTCTAGCACGGGGAACACCGGGGAGCTGTTTTTT.

The V call is TRBV5-6, the J call TRBJ2-7; D uncertain. CDR3 length: 13 residues. The germline V gene encodes CDR1 SGHDT and CDR2 YYEEEE. V was pared by 1 base and J by 4 bases, with 9 bases between. The DNA of the CDR3 is TGTGCCAGCAGCTTGTTCGTTTCGTACGAGCAGTACTTC. This sequence encodes CASSLFVSYEQYF.

The V call is TRBV19, the J call TRBJ1-5; no clear D. This CDR3 contains 13 residues. Deletions cut 9 bases from V and 4 bases from J, with 13 bases between. Looked up from germline, CDR1 is LNHDA and CDR2 is SQIVND (reference sequence). CDR3 residues: CARAPGGNQPQHF. DNA for the CDR3: TGTGCCAGAGCCCCAGGCGGGAATCAGCCCCAGCATTTT. Full variable domain (rest looked up from reference TRBV19 and TRBJ1-5): DGGITQSPKYLFRKEGQNVTLSCEQNLNHDAMYWYRQDPGQGLRLIYYSQIVNDFQKGDIAEGYSVSREKKESFPLTVTSAQKNPTAFYLCARAPGGNQPQHFGDGTRLSIL.

This chain uses TRBV20-1 with TRBJ1-2; 11 bases are a match to TRBD1. Germline V lookup: CDR1 DFQATT, CDR2 SNEGSKA (reference sequence). CDR3 length: 16 residues. Trimming took 5 bases from V and 0 from J; bases not matched to a gene: 8. CDR3 DNA: TGCAGTGCTGGGGGACAGGGGGAGAAGTCTAACTATGGCTACACCTTC. Translating gives CSAGGQGEKSNYGYTF.

This clonotype is termed large. The chain couples TRBV19 to TRBJ2-7, with D unclear. The length of the CDR3 is 13 residues. Deletions cut 6 bases from V and 5 bases from J, with 14 bases between. Germline CDR1 LNHDA, CDR2 SQIVND (reference sequence). CDR3 sequence (DNA): TGTGCCAGTAGCCCTTTACAGAGCCACGAGCAGTACTTC. Protein sequence: CASSPLQSHEQYF.

Relative to its sample, this clonotype is hyperexpanded. The chain recombines TRBV30 with TRBJ1-6; D unresolved. The CDR3 has 16 residues. Between the trimmed V and J ends, which lost 0 bases and 6 bases, there was a span of 15 bases. Germline V gene data show CDR1 as GTSNPN and CDR2 as SVGIG (reference sequence). The chain's CDR3 is CAWSVPGVPPNSPLHF. CDR3 coding DNA: TGTGCCTGGAGTGTTCCCGGGGTGCCCCCTAATTCACCCCTCCACTTT.

The rearrangement links TRBV4-2 to TRBJ2-1; 10 nucleotides agree with TRBD2. Germline V gene lookup returns CDR1 LGHNA and CDR2 YNFKEQ. The CDR3 is made up of 15 amino acids. V shed 3 bases and J 7 bases; nucleotides not matched to a gene: 6. The CDR3 nucleotides read TGTGCCAGCAGCCACCCAGCGGGGGGGATGAATGAGCAGTTCTTC. Translated, it gives CASSHPAGGMNEQFF.